This T cell receptor (beta chain) was obtained from a study of beta chain features in type 1 diabetes (dated by TCRdb to 2016 to 2019). With regard to the full study: Mean age, gender distribution, total cell number and subset yield did not differ between patients and healthy donors. Across all samples, fewer than 130 million sorted cells were examined, and cell number per subset correlated strongly with RNA yield. In the study, TCRB repertoires of sorted circulating CD4+ T cell subsets from recently diagnosed type 1 diabetes patients were compared with those of matched healthy donors. Regulatory and stem cell-like memory subsets were obtained from only 8 patients and roughly 8 healthy donors, while naive and central memory subsets were obtained from all 30 or so donors.

All of the isolated RNA was reverse transcribed with the High Capacity cDNA Reverse Transcription Kit, so expressed TCRB transcripts were sequenced. Naive, central memory and regulatory T cell samples underwent deep immunoSEQ sequencing, averaging approximately 3.5 million total reads per sample. After sorted cells were lysed in RLT buffer, RNA was extracted with DNase-treated RNeasy Micro or Mini kits, with the choice depending on cell number. To prevent cross-contamination, each cell subset was processed individually, whereas patient and healthy donor samples were processed jointly. The immunoSEQ multiplex PCR was used to amplify TCRB sequences from cDNA, generating 87-bp fragments that spanned the CDR3 region. Sequencing of the amplicons was performed on the Illumina HiSeq platform. Per the original workflow: Synthetic template baselines were used to correct PCR bias computationally, reads within Hamming distance 2 were collapsed, and singletons that could not be merged were discarded. Reads were aligned against IMGT to assign V, D and J genes, CDR3 length and insertions or deletions at six rearrangement sites. Within each subset, clonotype counts were normalized to the number of sorted cells before true diversity and Gini coefficients were calculated with the tcR R package. The overlap coefficient, calculated on TCRB nucleotide sequences, was used to quantify repertoire sharing. Out-of-frame TCRB sequences from naive cells were analyzed to stand in for the pre-selection repertoire. TCRdb's version of the immuneACCESS table is confined to in-frame rearrangements and falls short of the full clone set. An unresolved V gene accounts for under half of the shortfall where checked; the remainder is of unknown origin. V, J and clone size are taken as reported in that table, and D and trimming were inferred from the DNA itself. The sample yields 640,000 or so clones; about an eighth were counted once. Approximately 0.021% of the sample lies in the top ten.

The paper's findings and limits, for the study overall: A moderate but significant shortening of TCRB CDR3 length was observed in type 1 diabetes patients in all four CD4+ subsets. At VDJ recombination sites, type 1 diabetes patients had fewer insertions and more deleted nucleotides, which implies abnormalities in thymic rearrangement. Naive, central memory and regulatory TCRB repertoires appeared more similar among patients than among healthy donors. Because small numbers of individuals were included in the HLA sub-analyses, any influence of HLA type on TCRB rearrangement was left unresolved. Shorter templates might be favored by PCR, yet because patient and control samples were amplified and corrected together, any such skew would affect both groups equally. Sequencing cDNA rather than genomic DNA could over-represent highly expressing activated cells, although activation and CD3 levels did not differ between groups.

A single peripheral blood draw of around 100 mL on average was collected from each donor into heparinised tubes. Naive, central memory, regulatory and stem cell-like memory CD4+ T cells were sorted on a BD FACSAria II using a panel including CD45RO, CCR7, CD25, CD127, CD95 and CD27. Purity was above 95% for every sorted population. PBMCs were isolated immediately by Lymphoprep density gradient centrifugation and stained directly without culture. So that batch effects would be minimized, each experiment stained and sorted samples in pairs, pairing one healthy donor with one patient. Details on this clone: Its antigen has not been determined. The sample holds no much larger clone one base away, and base qualities are not on file.

Sequences were obtained from naive CD4+ T cells from blood. According to the study, the label for this sample's cell subset or site signals: true naive CD4+ T cells. This receptor was taken from a man aged 18 to 29 with type 1 diabetes.

The CDR3 here reads CASSQPTLDEAFF. In nucleotide form, the sequence is TGTGCCAGCAGCCAACCGACCCTGGACGAAGCTTTCTTT. This receptor chain uses TRBV11-2 and TRBJ1-1, with the D gene uncertain. The junction carries 15 bases between V and J, which are trimmed by 5 bases and 8 bases respectively. The CDR3 starts with the cysteine, ends with the phenylalanine, and has 13 residues. CDR3 DNA only is kept here, 39 bases in frame from base 1. CDR1 and CDR2 (SGHAT, FQNNGV) derive from the germline V gene.